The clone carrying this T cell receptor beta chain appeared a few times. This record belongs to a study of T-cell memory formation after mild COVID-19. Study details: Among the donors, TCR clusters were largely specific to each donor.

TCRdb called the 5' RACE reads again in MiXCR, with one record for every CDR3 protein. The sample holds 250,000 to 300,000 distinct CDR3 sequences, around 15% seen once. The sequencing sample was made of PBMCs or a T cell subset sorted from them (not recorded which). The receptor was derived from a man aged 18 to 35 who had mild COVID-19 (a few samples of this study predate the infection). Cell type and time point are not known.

The chain's CDR3 is CASSRTGGGTEAFF. The DNA of the CDR3 is TGTGCCAGCAGTCGGACAGGGGGCGGCACTGAAGCTTTCTTT. J is TRBJ1-1 and V is TRBV12-3 or TRBV12-4; 11 positions match TRBD1. This CDR3 is built from 14 residues. The V gene end was trimmed by 5 bases and the J gene end by 4 bases; junction bases not matched to a gene: 3.